This T cell receptor (beta chain) is from a study of Ad26.COV2.S vaccination and SARS-CoV-2 variants. Across the study: Ad26.COV2.S shots went into the muscle once or twice, 56 days apart. Findings and caveats of the study: Measurement of non-spike TCR breadth gave similar results in vaccine and placebo recipients.

Only one count was recorded for this clone. The antigen remains undetermined. Because it lacks the conserved phenylalanine or tryptophan at the end, this CDR3 is likely a read error. No DNA is shown, since the ends of the CDR3 on it are uncertain; the CDR3 is the one TCRdb lists. The CDR3 contains 9 residues when both ends are counted. CDR1 and CDR2 from the germline V gene are KGHSH and LQKENI. Here immunoSEQ multiplex PCR was the method, and the copy in TCRdb shows in-frame clones only, minus some. The sample shows roughly 320,000 clones, roughly 87% of them seen only once. The treatment denotes: 15 to 20 received Ad26.COV2.S at low or high dose, single or two shots; 5 received placebo; per-sample allocation not given. Sampling happened 63 days after the first vaccine or placebo injection.

This receptor was taken from a person between 18 and 60 years old who received the Ad26.COV2.S COVID-19 vaccine or a placebo. This specimen was peripheral blood, taken in a trial of Ad26.COV2.S vaccine versus placebo. The rearrangement links TRBV18 to TRBJ1-4. This CDR3 is CASSPSGLT.